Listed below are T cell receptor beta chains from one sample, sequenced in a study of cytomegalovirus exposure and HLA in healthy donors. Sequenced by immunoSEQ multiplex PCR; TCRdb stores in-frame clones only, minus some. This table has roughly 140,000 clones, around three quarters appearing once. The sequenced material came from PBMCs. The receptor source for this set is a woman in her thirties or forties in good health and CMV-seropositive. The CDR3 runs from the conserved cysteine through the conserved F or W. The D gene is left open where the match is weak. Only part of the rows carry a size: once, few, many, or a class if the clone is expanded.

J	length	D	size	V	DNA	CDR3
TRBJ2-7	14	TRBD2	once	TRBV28	TGTGCCAGCAGACCCCCGGGACTAGCATCCGAGCAGTACTTC	CASRPPGLASEQYF
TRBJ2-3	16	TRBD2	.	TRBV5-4	TGTGCCAGCAGCTTGGGTGGCGGGGGGGCGATATATACGCAGTATTTT	CASSLGGGGAIYTQYF
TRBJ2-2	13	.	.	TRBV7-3	TGTGCCAGCAGCCCTGGGGGGTCCGGGGAGCTGTTTTTT	CASSPGGSGELFF
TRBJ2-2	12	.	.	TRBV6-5	TGTGCCAGCAGTACGGACACCGGGGAGCTGTTTTTT	CASSTDTGELFF
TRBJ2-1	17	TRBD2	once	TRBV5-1	TGCGCCAGCAGCCCCAAACTAGTAGCGGGGGCCTACAATGAGCAGTTCTTC	CASSPKLVAGAYNEQFF
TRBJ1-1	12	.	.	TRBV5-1	TGCGCCAGCAGCGGGCAGAACACTGAAGCTTTCTTT	CASSGQNTEAFF
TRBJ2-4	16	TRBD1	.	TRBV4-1	TGCGCCAGCACTTTCTCCGTAGGACAGGGGGCATACATTCAGTACTTC	CASTFSVGQGAYIQYF
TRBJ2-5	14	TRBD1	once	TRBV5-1	TGCGCCAGCAGCCGGACAGGGCTACAAGAGACCCAGTACTTC	CASSRTGLQETQYF
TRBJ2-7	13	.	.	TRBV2	TGTGCCAGCAGGGGGACGGGGGTATCCGAGCAGTACTTC	CASRGTGVSEQYF
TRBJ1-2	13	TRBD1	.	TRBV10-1	TGCGCCAGCAGCGGAGACAGGGGCTCTGGCTACACCTTC	CASSGDRGSGYTF
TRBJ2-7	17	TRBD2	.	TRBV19	TGTGCCAGTAGTACCGGCTTGGGACTAGCGGCGTACTACGAGCAGTACTTC	CASSTGLGLAAYYEQYF
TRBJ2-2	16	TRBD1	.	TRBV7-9	TGTGCCAGCAGCCCTACAGGGGGCGGGCACACCGGGGAGCTGTTTTTT	CASSPTGGGHTGELFF
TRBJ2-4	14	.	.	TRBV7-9	TGTGCCAGCAGCTTCTCCTTTGCCAAAAACATTCAGTACTTC	CASSFSFAKNIQYF
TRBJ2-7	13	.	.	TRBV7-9	TGTGCCAGCAGCTTGTCAGCGTTCTACGAGCAGTACTTC	CASSLSAFYEQYF
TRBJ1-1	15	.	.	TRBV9	TGTGCCAGCAGCCCGGGGGGGGTAGTGAACACTGAAGCTTTCTTT	CASSPGGVVNTEAFF
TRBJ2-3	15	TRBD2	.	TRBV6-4	TGTGCCAGCAGTGACTCTGGCGGGGGGACAGATACGCAGTATTTT	CASSDSGGGTDTQYF
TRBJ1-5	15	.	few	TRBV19	TGTGCCAGTAGTATAGGTGGGCAGGGGTACCAGCCCCAGCATTTT	CASSIGGQGYQPQHF
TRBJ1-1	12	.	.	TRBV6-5	TGTGCCAGCAGTCCTGGACAGCCCGAAGCTTTCTTT	CASSPGQPEAFF
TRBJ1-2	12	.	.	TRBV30	TGTGCCTGGAGTGTATCTGCGGGGGGCTACACCTTC	CAWSVSAGGYTF
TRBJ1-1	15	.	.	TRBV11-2	TGTGCCAGCAGCTCATGGAAGGAGAGGAACACTGAAGCTTTCTTT	CASSSWKERNTEAFF
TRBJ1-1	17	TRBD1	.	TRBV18	TGTGCCAGCTCACCACTCTCGGGGACAGGGCCGGGTACTGAAGCTTTCTTT	CASSPLSGTGPGTEAFF
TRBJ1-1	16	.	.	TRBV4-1	TGCGCCAGCAGACCGACCCTTGGGGCCCCTAACACTGAAGCTTTCTTT	CASRPTLGAPNTEAFF
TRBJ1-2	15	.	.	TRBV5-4	TGTGCCGCAGCTAGTGGGGGGGGGAAGAACTATGGCTACACCTTC	CAAASGGGKNYGYTF
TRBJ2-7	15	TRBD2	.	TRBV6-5	TGTGCCAGCGTACCCGGGGGGGGACCAACCTACGAGCAGTACTTC	CASVPGGGPTYEQYF
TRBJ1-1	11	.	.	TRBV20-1	TGCAGTGCTAAGACGGGCACTGAAGCTTTCTTT	CSAKTGTEAFF
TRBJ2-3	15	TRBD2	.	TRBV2	TGTGCCAGTAAATTAGCGGGGCAAAACACAGATACGCAGTATTTT	CASKLAGQNTDTQYF
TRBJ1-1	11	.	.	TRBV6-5	TGTGCCAGCAGACAGAACACTGAAGCTTTCTTT	CASRQNTEAFF
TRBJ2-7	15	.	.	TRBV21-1	TGTGCCAGCAGCAAAACCCGCGGGGATCAATACGAGCAGTACTTC	CASSKTRGDQYEQYF
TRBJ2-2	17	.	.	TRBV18	TGTGCCAGCTCGCACCCGCCCGTCCTAAGGGGGACCGGGGAGCTGTTTTTT	CASSHPPVLRGTGELFF
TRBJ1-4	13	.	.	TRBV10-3	TGTGCCACCTCACAGGGAGCTAATGAAAAACTGTTTTTT	CATSQGANEKLFF
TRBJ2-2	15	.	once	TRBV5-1	TGCGCCAGCAGCTTGGTAGAATCAAACACCGGGGAGCTGTTTTTT	CASSLVESNTGELFF
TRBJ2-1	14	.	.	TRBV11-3	TGTGCCAGCAGCTTCTCGGACAGTTACAATGAGCAGTTCTTC	CASSFSDSYNEQFF
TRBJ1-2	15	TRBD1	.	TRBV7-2	TGTGCCAGCAGCTCCCCTCAGGGGGCTTTCTATGGCTACACCTTC	CASSSPQGAFYGYTF
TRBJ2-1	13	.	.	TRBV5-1	TGCGCCAGCACCTCAGGGGTTGACAATGAGCAGTTCTTC	CASTSGVDNEQFF
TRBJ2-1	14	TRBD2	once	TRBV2	TGTGCCAGCAGGAACGGGGGGGCCTCTTATGAGCAGTTCTTC	CASRNGGASYEQFF
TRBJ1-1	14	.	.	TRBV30	TGTGCCTGGAGTGACCCAGGGCGCAGGACTGAAGCTTTCTTT	CAWSDPGRRTEAFF
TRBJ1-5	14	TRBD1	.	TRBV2	TGTGCCAGCAGTGGGGACAGGGTTTATCAGCCCCAGCATTTT	CASSGDRVYQPQHF
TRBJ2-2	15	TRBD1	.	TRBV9	TGTGCCAGCAGCCCAGCAGGACAGGGGCCGGGGGAGCTGTTTTTT	CASSPAGQGPGELFF
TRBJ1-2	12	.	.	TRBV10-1	TGCGCCAGCTCGGGGGGCCTGGTCGTCTACACCTTC	CASSGGLVVYTF
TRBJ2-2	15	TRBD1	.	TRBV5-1	TGCGCCAGCAGCAGGGGACAGTTGAACACCGGGGAGCTGTTTTTT	CASSRGQLNTGELFF
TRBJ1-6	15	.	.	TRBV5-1	TGCGCCAGCAGCCGCACGGAAGGGGGTAATTCACCCCTCCACTTT	CASSRTEGGNSPLHF